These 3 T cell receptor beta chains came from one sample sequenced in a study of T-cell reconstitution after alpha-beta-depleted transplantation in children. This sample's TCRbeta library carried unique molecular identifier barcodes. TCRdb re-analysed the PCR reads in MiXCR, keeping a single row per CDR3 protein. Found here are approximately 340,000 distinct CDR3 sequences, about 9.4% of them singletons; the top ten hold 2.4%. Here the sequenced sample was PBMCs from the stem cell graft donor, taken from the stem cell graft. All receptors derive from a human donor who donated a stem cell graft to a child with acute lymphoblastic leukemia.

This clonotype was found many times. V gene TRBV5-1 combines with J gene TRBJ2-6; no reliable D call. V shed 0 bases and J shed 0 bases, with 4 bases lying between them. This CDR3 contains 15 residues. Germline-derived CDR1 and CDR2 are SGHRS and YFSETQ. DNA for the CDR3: TGCGCCAGCAGCTTGGGGAGCTCTGGGGCCAACGTCCTGACTTTC. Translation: CASSLGSSGANVLTF.

The CDR3 DNA reads as TGTGCCACCAGCAGCTCCGTTATAGGCCTCGGTGGGGTGGGGGGGCAGTATTTT. It codes for CATSSSVIGLGGVGGQYF. The rearrangement links TRBV15 to TRBJ2-3, with TRBD2 as a possible D gene (6 bases). V lost 3 bases and J lost 11, with 30 bases in between. The CDR3 has 18 residues. Germline V gene sequence: CDR1 LNHNV, CDR2 YYDKDF (reference sequence).

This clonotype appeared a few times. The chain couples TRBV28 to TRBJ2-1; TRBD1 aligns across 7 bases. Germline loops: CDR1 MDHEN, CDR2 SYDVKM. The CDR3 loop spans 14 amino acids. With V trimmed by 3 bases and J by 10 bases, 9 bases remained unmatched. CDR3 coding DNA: TGTGCCAGCAGTTTCTCAGGGGGACCTGGCGAGCAGTTCTTC. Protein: CASSFSGGPGEQFF.